The clone carrying this TCR beta chain was recorded a few times. Antigen: not known. Germline V CDR1 and CDR2: LGHNA, YSLEER. Trimming left V 2 bases short and J 6 bases short, with 18 bases between. This CDR3 is 16 amino acids long. The sample comes from a study of T cell repertoires in cytomegalovirus infection. Study-wide context: Newly reported HLA-C-restricted and thoroughly characterized HLA-B-restricted CMV epitopes were employed. It can be stated that public TCR beta signatures indicated CMV infection as well as a matching HLA type. Whole-study results and caveats: Totalled public TCR beta family frequency picked out people who carried CMV plus the relevant HLA. Dominating the ex vivo response were TCR beta clonotypes that were CMV-specific and HLA-C-restricted.

TCRdb re-derived calls from the reads in MiXCR, one entry per CDR3 protein. Of about a million distinct CDR3 sequences listed, about 33% are singletons. The gene calls are TRBV4-3 and TRBJ2-3; either TRBD1 or TRBD2 may fit D (5 bases each). The sequencing here drew on cultured CD8+ T cells from PBMCs, taken from culture after CMV antigen stimulation. The clonotype was recovered from a human donor in good health (CMV status not recorded). Some clones in this sample may be carry-over from other donors' samples. Here the CDR3 DNA reads TGCGCCAGCAGCCAACGACCGGGACCCAAATGGGATACGCAGTATTTT. Its translation: CASSQRPGPKWDTQYF.